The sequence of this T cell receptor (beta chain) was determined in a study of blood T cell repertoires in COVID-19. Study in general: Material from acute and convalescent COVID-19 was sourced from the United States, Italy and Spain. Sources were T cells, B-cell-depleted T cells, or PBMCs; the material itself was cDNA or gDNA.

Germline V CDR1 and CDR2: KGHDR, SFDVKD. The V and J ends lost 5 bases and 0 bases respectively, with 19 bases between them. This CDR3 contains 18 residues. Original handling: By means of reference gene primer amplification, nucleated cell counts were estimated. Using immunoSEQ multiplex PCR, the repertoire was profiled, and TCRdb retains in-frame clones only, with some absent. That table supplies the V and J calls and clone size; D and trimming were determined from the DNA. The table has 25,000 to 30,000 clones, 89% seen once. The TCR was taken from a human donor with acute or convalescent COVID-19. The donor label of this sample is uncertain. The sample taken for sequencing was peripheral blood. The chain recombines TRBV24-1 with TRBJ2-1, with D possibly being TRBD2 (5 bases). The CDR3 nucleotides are TGTGCCACCAGTGCCGTCGTGAAGAACGAGGGCTCCTACAATGAGCAGTTCTTC. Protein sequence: CATSAVVKNEGSYNEQFF.